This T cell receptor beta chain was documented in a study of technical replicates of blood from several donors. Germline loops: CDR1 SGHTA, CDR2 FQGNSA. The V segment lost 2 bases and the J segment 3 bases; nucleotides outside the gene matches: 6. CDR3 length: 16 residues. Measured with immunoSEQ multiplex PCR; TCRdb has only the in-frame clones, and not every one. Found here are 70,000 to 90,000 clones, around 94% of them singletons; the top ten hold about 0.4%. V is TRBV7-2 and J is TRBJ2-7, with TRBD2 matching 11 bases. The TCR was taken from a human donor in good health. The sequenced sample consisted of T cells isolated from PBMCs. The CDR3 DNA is TGTGCCAGCAGCTTATACGGGACTAGCGGTTACTACGAGCAGTACTTC. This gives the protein CASSLYGTSGYYEQYF. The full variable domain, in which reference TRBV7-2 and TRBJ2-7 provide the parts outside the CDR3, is GAGVSQSPSNKVTEKGKDVELRCDPISGHTALYWYRQSLGQGLEFLIYFQGNSAPDKSGLPSDRFSAERTGGSVSTLTIQRTQQEDSAVYLCASSLYGTSGYYEQYFGPGTRLTVT.